What follows is one T cell receptor (beta chain) and its context. The antigen is unknown. With 4 bases removed from V and 8 bases from J, the gap between germline ends came to 20 bases. The germline V gene has CDR1 SQVTM and CDR2 ANQGSEA. CDR3 length: 14 residues. The data originate from a study of blood T cells in healthy people across ages. General observations from the study: A roughly linear age-dependent decrease characterized TCR beta diversity per million T cells.

The use of a sample-barcoded 5' primer and a J-beta primer mix characterized a second PCR of 7 to 11 cycles. MiXCR, run by TCRdb on the 5' RACE reads, gives a single entry per CDR3 protein. The sample holds 1.8 million or so distinct CDR3 sequences; approximately 40% are singletons and the top ten take 23%. Donors each provided ten milliliters of peripheral blood. The receptor was isolated from a human donor in good health. The source material was blood. The V gene is TRBV29-1, the J gene TRBJ1-2; TRBD1 is a possible D gene (5 bases). CDR3 bases: TGCAGCGTTGTTCTCCAGAACCAGACAGCCGGCTACACCTTC. This encodes CSVVLQNQTAGYTF.